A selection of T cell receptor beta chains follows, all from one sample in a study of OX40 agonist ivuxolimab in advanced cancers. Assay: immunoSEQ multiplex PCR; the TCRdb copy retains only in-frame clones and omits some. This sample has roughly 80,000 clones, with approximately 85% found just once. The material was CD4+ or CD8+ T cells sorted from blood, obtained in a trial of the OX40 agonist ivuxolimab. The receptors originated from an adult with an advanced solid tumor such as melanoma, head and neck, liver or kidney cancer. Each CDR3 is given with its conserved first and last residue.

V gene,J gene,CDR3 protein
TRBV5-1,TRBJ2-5,CASSLDTGLRTQYF
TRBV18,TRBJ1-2,CASSQEADGYTF
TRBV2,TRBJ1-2,CASSENPYGYTF
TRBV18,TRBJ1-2,CASSPWTGENYGYTF
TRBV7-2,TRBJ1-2,CASSARWDYGYTF
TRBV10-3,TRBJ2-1,CAIMPGGNEQFF
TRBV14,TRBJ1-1,CASSQVGGTEAFF
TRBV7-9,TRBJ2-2,CASSLEVNTGELFF
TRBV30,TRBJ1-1,CAWRGTANTEAFF
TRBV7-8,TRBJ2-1,CASSFNAEQFF
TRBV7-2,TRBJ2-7,CASSYRQGESHEQYF
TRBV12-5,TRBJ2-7,CASGPRTGAYEQYF
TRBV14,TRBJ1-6,CASSQNEGSPLHF
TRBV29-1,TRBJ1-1,CSVDNGEFSEAFF
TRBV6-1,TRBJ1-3,CASSVGVGAGNTIYF
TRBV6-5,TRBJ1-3,CASSYSGGYSGNTIYF
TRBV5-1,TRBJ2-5,CASSGGAETQYF
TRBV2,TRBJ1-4,CASRTGGAGEKLFF
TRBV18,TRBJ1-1,CASSPAGGGVGNTEAFF
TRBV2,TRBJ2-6,CASLSRPGANVLTF
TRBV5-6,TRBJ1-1,CASSRGGQGGTEAFF
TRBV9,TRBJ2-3,CASSVEIRGDTQYF
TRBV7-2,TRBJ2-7,CASSLAVGISYEQYF
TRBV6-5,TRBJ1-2,CASSYDLGASGGYTF
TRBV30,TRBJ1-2,CAWRQIYGYTF
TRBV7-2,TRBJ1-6,CASSLVEGANSPLHF
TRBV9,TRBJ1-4,CASSPPGRNEKLFF
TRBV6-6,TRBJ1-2,CASSPPGDLNYGYTF
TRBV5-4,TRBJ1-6,CASSLAGGQAPLHF
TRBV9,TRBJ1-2,CASSEAGTGADYGYTF
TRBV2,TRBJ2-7,CASSGQTGSGEQYF
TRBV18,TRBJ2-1,CASSPTGTSGGVEQFF
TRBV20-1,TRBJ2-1,CSASAEGEQFF